Listed below are T cell receptor beta chains from one sample, sequenced in a study of technical replicates of blood from several donors. Sequenced by immunoSEQ multiplex PCR; TCRdb stores in-frame clones only, minus some. The data hold 13,000 or so clones, with 85% to 95% observed a single time. Sequenced sample: PBMCs. The source of these receptors is a human donor in good health. Both conserved end residues are part of each CDR3. Each record gives: clone size, V gene, D gene, J gene, CDR3 DNA, CDR3 protein. A D gene is named only where the DNA matches it firmly. Some rows have no size entry. The others give once, few or many, or a class for an expanded clone.

abundance: NA
v_gene: TRBV7-2
d_gene: NA
j_gene: TRBJ1-2
CDR3nt: TGTGCCAGCAGCTTAGCCAACAGGGCCGATGGCTACACCTTC
CDR3aa: CASSLANRADGYTF

abundance: NA
v_gene: TRBV5-1
d_gene: TRBD1
j_gene: TRBJ1-2
CDR3nt: TGCGCCAGCAGCCCCGGGACAGGGGGCGCGACTCCTGGCTACACCTTC
CDR3aa: CASSPGTGGATPGYTF

abundance: once
v_gene: TRBV2
d_gene: TRBD1
j_gene: TRBJ2-4
CDR3nt: TGTGCCAGCAGAGACTTCTTGACAGGGCTAGCCAAAAACATTCAGTACTTC
CDR3aa: CASRDFLTGLAKNIQYF

abundance: few
v_gene: TRBV27
d_gene: NA
j_gene: TRBJ2-7
CDR3nt: TGTGCCAGCAGCCCCACGAGCGCGGGTGAGCAGTACTTC
CDR3aa: CASSPTSAGEQYF

abundance: NA
v_gene: TRBV7-7
d_gene: TRBD1
j_gene: TRBJ2-7
CDR3nt: TGTGCCAGCAGTAGGAGGACAGGTTCAGGCGAGCAGTACTTC
CDR3aa: CASSRRTGSGEQYF

abundance: NA
v_gene: TRBV5-1
d_gene: TRBD2
j_gene: TRBJ2-5
CDR3nt: TGCGCCAGCAGCTTGGGTCTAGCGGGAGAGCAAGAGACCCAGTACTTC
CDR3aa: CASSLGLAGEQETQYF

abundance: NA
v_gene: TRBV19
d_gene: TRBD1
j_gene: TRBJ2-7
CDR3nt: TGTGCCAGTAGTATAAGCAGGGGGCGGTACGAGCAGTACTTC
CDR3aa: CASSISRGRYEQYF

abundance: NA
v_gene: TRBV13
d_gene: NA
j_gene: TRBJ2-7
CDR3nt: TGTGCCAGCAGTCAAGGGGTTGGCGCCTCCTACGAGCAGTACTTC
CDR3aa: CASSQGVGASYEQYF

abundance: NA
v_gene: TRBV30
d_gene: TRBD1
j_gene: TRBJ1-2
CDR3nt: TGTGCCTGGAGTGTCGGGACAGCGTTCTATGGCTACACCTTC
CDR3aa: CAWSVGTAFYGYTF

abundance: NA
v_gene: TRBV6-1
d_gene: TRBD2
j_gene: TRBJ2-5
CDR3nt: TGTGCCAGCAGTAAACTTGCGGGAGGAGGCGAGACCCAGTACTTC
CDR3aa: CASSKLAGGGETQYF

abundance: NA
v_gene: TRBV5-1
d_gene: TRBD1
j_gene: TRBJ2-7
CDR3nt: TGCGCCAGCGGCCGGGACAGGGACTACGAGCAGTACTTC
CDR3aa: CASGRDRDYEQYF

abundance: once
v_gene: TRBV10-3
d_gene: NA
j_gene: TRBJ2-5
CDR3nt: TGTGCCACCATGGACTCCCGGTCGGGGGAGACCCAGTACTTC
CDR3aa: CATMDSRSGETQYF

abundance: NA
v_gene: TRBV9
d_gene: TRBD1
j_gene: TRBJ1-2
CDR3nt: TGTGCCAGCAGCGTAGAGGGATATGACAGGGGAGGCTACACCTTC
CDR3aa: CASSVEGYDRGGYTF

abundance: NA
v_gene: TRBV6-5
d_gene: TRBD2
j_gene: TRBJ2-1
CDR3nt: TGTGCCAGCAGAGGACTAGCGGGAGGGCATAATGAGCAGTTCTTC
CDR3aa: CASRGLAGGHNEQFF

abundance: NA
v_gene: TRBV7-2
d_gene: TRBD2
j_gene: TRBJ2-1
CDR3nt: TGTGCCAGCAGCTCTAAACTAGCGGGGCTCTACAATGAGCAGTTCTTC
CDR3aa: CASSSKLAGLYNEQFF

abundance: NA
v_gene: TRBV27
d_gene: NA
j_gene: TRBJ2-6
CDR3nt: TGTGCCAGCAGCCGCGCCCGATCCTTCGAATATGGGGCCAACGTCCTGACTTTC
CDR3aa: CASSRARSFEYGANVLTF

abundance: NA
v_gene: TRBV15
d_gene: NA
j_gene: TRBJ2-3
CDR3nt: TGTGCCACCAGCAGAGACCTCCTGGTGCGAGCGGTTATCACAGATACGCAGTATTTT
CDR3aa: CATSRDLLVRAVITDTQYF

abundance: NA
v_gene: TRBV2
d_gene: NA
j_gene: TRBJ1-3
CDR3nt: TGTGCCAGCAGACGCGCGGTGGGTTCTGGAAACACCATATATTTT
CDR3aa: CASRRAVGSGNTIYF

abundance: NA
v_gene: TRBV5-1
d_gene: NA
j_gene: TRBJ2-2
CDR3nt: TGCGCCAGCAGCCTCCAGTACACCGGGGAGCTGTTTTTT
CDR3aa: CASSLQYTGELFF

abundance: NA
v_gene: TRBV5-4
d_gene: TRBD2
j_gene: TRBJ2-4
CDR3nt: TGTGCCAGCAGCGGGAGGGGCGAAGCCAAAAACATTCAGTACTTC
CDR3aa: CASSGRGEAKNIQYF

abundance: NA
v_gene: TRBV9
d_gene: TRBD1
j_gene: TRBJ2-2
CDR3nt: TGTGCCAGCAGCGTAGCTTGGGGACAGGGGACCGGGGAGCTGTTTTTT
CDR3aa: CASSVAWGQGTGELFF

abundance: NA
v_gene: TRBV19
d_gene: TRBD1
j_gene: TRBJ1-5
CDR3nt: TGTGCCAGCAAGACAGGGTTGTCGCAGCCCCAGCATTTT
CDR3aa: CASKTGLSQPQHF

abundance: NA
v_gene: TRBV15
d_gene: TRBD1
j_gene: TRBJ2-7
CDR3nt: TGTGCCACCAGCAGAGAGGGGACAGGGGAGCAGTACTTC
CDR3aa: CATSREGTGEQYF

abundance: NA
v_gene: TRBV9
d_gene: TRBD1
j_gene: TRBJ2-1
CDR3nt: TGTGCCAGCAGCGTAGTGTGGGGACAGTACAATGAGCAGTTCTTC
CDR3aa: CASSVVWGQYNEQFF

abundance: NA
v_gene: TRBV6-5
d_gene: NA
j_gene: TRBJ2-7
CDR3nt: TGTGCCAGCAGTTCCGAGACATATGGGCTCTCCGAGCAGTACTTC
CDR3aa: CASSSETYGLSEQYF

abundance: NA
v_gene: TRBV20-1
d_gene: NA
j_gene: TRBJ2-7
CDR3nt: TGCAGTGCCACTGGAGGCTACGAGCAGTACTTC
CDR3aa: CSATGGYEQYF

abundance: NA
v_gene: TRBV28
d_gene: TRBD1
j_gene: TRBJ1-5
CDR3nt: TGTGCCAGCAGTTCCGCAGGACAGGCAGGGGGCAATCAGCCCCAGCATTTT
CDR3aa: CASSSAGQAGGNQPQHF

abundance: NA
v_gene: TRBV5-1
d_gene: NA
j_gene: TRBJ2-7
CDR3nt: TGCGCCAGCAGCTTAGCAGGAACCTACGAGCAGTACTTC
CDR3aa: CASSLAGTYEQYF

abundance: NA
v_gene: TRBV10-3
d_gene: TRBD2
j_gene: TRBJ2-1
CDR3nt: TGTGCCATCAGTGAACTAGCGAGGGGTGAGCAGTTCTTC
CDR3aa: CAISELARGEQFF

abundance: few
v_gene: TRBV11-2
d_gene: TRBD2
j_gene: TRBJ2-7
CDR3nt: TGTGCCAGCAGCTCCCTTCGGGCTAGCGGGAGGGCCTTACCGTACGAGCAGTACTTC
CDR3aa: CASSSLRASGRALPYEQYF

abundance: NA
v_gene: TRBV7-8
d_gene: NA
j_gene: TRBJ2-1
CDR3nt: TGTGCCAGCAGCTTAGAAGGAGGGAGCTCCTACAATGAGCAGTTCTTC
CDR3aa: CASSLEGGSSYNEQFF

abundance: NA
v_gene: TRBV6-1
d_gene: TRBD1
j_gene: TRBJ1-5
CDR3nt: TGTGCCAGCAGTACAGGGGGCGTGGAGCAGCCCCAGCATTTT
CDR3aa: CASSTGGVEQPQHF

abundance: NA
v_gene: TRBV27
d_gene: NA
j_gene: TRBJ2-5
CDR3nt: TGTGCCAGCAGCTTATCAGGGGGGGCAGGGGAGACCCAGTACTTC
CDR3aa: CASSLSGGAGETQYF

abundance: NA
v_gene: TRBV6-8
d_gene: NA
j_gene: TRBJ1-3
CDR3nt: TGTGCCAGCAGTTACGGGGGCATTCGCCTAGACTCTGGAAACACCATATATTTT
CDR3aa: CASSYGGIRLDSGNTIYF

abundance: once
v_gene: TRBV27
d_gene: TRBD2
j_gene: TRBJ2-3
CDR3nt: TGTGCCAGCAGCGGGCTAGCGGGAGGCACAGATACGCAGTATTTT
CDR3aa: CASSGLAGGTDTQYF

abundance: NA
v_gene: TRBV5-5
d_gene: NA
j_gene: TRBJ1-3
CDR3nt: TGTGCCAGCAGCTTAGACACCTCTGGAAACACCATATATTTT
CDR3aa: CASSLDTSGNTIYF

abundance: NA
v_gene: TRBV11-3
d_gene: NA
j_gene: TRBJ1-1
CDR3nt: TGTGCCAGCAGCTTCAGGGGAGGGAGTGAAGCTTTCTTT
CDR3aa: CASSFRGGSEAFF

abundance: NA
v_gene: TRBV10-3
d_gene: NA
j_gene: TRBJ2-3
CDR3nt: TGTGCCACCGAGGGAGGCGGAGATGTGGCAGATACGCAGTATTTT
CDR3aa: CATEGGGDVADTQYF

abundance: NA
v_gene: TRBV2
d_gene: TRBD1
j_gene: TRBJ1-1
CDR3nt: TGTGCCAGCAGTCAGGGGGCTGCGAGCACTGAAGCTTTCTTT
CDR3aa: CASSQGAASTEAFF

abundance: NA
v_gene: TRBV5-1
d_gene: NA
j_gene: TRBJ2-1
CDR3nt: TGCGCCAGCAGCTTACGACCCGGCCAACAGGTTGAGCAGTTCTTC
CDR3aa: CASSLRPGQQVEQFF

abundance: once
v_gene: TRBV7-2
d_gene: TRBD1
j_gene: TRBJ1-5
CDR3nt: TGTGCCAGCAGCCAGGGGGATCAGCCCCAGCATTTT
CDR3aa: CASSQGDQPQHF

abundance: NA
v_gene: TRBV10-2
d_gene: TRBD2
j_gene: TRBJ2-2
CDR3nt: TGCGCCAGCAGCGCCGGGACTAGTGCCGGGGAGCTGTTTTTT
CDR3aa: CASSAGTSAGELFF

abundance: NA
v_gene: TRBV19
d_gene: NA
j_gene: TRBJ2-3
CDR3nt: TGTGCCAGTAGTATTTCGACAGGAGGAGCAGATACGCAGTATTTT
CDR3aa: CASSISTGGADTQYF

abundance: NA
v_gene: TRBV30
d_gene: TRBD1
j_gene: TRBJ1-1
CDR3nt: TGTGCCTGGAGTGTATCCGAACAGGGGCGGAACACTGAAGCTTTCTTT
CDR3aa: CAWSVSEQGRNTEAFF

abundance: NA
v_gene: TRBV18
d_gene: TRBD1
j_gene: TRBJ1-1
CDR3nt: TGTGCCAGCTCACCGAGGGACAGGACCTTGAACACTGAAGCTTTCTTT
CDR3aa: CASSPRDRTLNTEAFF

abundance: NA
v_gene: TRBV6-6
d_gene: TRBD1
j_gene: TRBJ2-2
CDR3nt: TGTGCCAGCAGTACGGGACAGGAGGAACCCGGGGAGCTGTTTTTT
CDR3aa: CASSTGQEEPGELFF

abundance: NA
v_gene: TRBV5-1
d_gene: TRBD2
j_gene: TRBJ2-6
CDR3nt: TGCGCCAGCAGCTTGGGACTAGCGGGGGCTGGGGCCAACGTCCTGACTTTC
CDR3aa: CASSLGLAGAGANVLTF

abundance: NA
v_gene: TRBV7-2
d_gene: NA
j_gene: TRBJ2-1
CDR3nt: TGTGCCAGCAGCTTACAGGGGGGCAGACCGAGGGGGCAGTTCTTC
CDR3aa: CASSLQGGRPRGQFF

abundance: NA
v_gene: TRBV6-1
d_gene: TRBD2
j_gene: TRBJ2-1
CDR3nt: TGTGCCAGCAGTCCTAATCCGACTAGCGGGAGAGAGCAGTTCTTC
CDR3aa: CASSPNPTSGREQFF